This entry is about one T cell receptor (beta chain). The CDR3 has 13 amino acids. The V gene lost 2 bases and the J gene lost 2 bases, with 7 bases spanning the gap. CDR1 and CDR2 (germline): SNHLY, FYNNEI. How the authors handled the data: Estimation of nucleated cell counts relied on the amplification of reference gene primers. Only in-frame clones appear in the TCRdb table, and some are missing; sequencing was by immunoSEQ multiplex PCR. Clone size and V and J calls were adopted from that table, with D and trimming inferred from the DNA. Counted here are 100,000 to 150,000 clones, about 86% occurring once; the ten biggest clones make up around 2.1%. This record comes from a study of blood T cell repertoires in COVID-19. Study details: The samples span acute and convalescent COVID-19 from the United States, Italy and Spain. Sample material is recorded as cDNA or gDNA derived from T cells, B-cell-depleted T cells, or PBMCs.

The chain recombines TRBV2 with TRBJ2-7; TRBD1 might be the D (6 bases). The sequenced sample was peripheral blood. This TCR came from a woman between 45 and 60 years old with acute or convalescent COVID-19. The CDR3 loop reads CASSEQGPYEQYF. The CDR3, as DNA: TGTGCCAGCAGTGAACAGGGGCCCTACGAGCAGTACTTC.